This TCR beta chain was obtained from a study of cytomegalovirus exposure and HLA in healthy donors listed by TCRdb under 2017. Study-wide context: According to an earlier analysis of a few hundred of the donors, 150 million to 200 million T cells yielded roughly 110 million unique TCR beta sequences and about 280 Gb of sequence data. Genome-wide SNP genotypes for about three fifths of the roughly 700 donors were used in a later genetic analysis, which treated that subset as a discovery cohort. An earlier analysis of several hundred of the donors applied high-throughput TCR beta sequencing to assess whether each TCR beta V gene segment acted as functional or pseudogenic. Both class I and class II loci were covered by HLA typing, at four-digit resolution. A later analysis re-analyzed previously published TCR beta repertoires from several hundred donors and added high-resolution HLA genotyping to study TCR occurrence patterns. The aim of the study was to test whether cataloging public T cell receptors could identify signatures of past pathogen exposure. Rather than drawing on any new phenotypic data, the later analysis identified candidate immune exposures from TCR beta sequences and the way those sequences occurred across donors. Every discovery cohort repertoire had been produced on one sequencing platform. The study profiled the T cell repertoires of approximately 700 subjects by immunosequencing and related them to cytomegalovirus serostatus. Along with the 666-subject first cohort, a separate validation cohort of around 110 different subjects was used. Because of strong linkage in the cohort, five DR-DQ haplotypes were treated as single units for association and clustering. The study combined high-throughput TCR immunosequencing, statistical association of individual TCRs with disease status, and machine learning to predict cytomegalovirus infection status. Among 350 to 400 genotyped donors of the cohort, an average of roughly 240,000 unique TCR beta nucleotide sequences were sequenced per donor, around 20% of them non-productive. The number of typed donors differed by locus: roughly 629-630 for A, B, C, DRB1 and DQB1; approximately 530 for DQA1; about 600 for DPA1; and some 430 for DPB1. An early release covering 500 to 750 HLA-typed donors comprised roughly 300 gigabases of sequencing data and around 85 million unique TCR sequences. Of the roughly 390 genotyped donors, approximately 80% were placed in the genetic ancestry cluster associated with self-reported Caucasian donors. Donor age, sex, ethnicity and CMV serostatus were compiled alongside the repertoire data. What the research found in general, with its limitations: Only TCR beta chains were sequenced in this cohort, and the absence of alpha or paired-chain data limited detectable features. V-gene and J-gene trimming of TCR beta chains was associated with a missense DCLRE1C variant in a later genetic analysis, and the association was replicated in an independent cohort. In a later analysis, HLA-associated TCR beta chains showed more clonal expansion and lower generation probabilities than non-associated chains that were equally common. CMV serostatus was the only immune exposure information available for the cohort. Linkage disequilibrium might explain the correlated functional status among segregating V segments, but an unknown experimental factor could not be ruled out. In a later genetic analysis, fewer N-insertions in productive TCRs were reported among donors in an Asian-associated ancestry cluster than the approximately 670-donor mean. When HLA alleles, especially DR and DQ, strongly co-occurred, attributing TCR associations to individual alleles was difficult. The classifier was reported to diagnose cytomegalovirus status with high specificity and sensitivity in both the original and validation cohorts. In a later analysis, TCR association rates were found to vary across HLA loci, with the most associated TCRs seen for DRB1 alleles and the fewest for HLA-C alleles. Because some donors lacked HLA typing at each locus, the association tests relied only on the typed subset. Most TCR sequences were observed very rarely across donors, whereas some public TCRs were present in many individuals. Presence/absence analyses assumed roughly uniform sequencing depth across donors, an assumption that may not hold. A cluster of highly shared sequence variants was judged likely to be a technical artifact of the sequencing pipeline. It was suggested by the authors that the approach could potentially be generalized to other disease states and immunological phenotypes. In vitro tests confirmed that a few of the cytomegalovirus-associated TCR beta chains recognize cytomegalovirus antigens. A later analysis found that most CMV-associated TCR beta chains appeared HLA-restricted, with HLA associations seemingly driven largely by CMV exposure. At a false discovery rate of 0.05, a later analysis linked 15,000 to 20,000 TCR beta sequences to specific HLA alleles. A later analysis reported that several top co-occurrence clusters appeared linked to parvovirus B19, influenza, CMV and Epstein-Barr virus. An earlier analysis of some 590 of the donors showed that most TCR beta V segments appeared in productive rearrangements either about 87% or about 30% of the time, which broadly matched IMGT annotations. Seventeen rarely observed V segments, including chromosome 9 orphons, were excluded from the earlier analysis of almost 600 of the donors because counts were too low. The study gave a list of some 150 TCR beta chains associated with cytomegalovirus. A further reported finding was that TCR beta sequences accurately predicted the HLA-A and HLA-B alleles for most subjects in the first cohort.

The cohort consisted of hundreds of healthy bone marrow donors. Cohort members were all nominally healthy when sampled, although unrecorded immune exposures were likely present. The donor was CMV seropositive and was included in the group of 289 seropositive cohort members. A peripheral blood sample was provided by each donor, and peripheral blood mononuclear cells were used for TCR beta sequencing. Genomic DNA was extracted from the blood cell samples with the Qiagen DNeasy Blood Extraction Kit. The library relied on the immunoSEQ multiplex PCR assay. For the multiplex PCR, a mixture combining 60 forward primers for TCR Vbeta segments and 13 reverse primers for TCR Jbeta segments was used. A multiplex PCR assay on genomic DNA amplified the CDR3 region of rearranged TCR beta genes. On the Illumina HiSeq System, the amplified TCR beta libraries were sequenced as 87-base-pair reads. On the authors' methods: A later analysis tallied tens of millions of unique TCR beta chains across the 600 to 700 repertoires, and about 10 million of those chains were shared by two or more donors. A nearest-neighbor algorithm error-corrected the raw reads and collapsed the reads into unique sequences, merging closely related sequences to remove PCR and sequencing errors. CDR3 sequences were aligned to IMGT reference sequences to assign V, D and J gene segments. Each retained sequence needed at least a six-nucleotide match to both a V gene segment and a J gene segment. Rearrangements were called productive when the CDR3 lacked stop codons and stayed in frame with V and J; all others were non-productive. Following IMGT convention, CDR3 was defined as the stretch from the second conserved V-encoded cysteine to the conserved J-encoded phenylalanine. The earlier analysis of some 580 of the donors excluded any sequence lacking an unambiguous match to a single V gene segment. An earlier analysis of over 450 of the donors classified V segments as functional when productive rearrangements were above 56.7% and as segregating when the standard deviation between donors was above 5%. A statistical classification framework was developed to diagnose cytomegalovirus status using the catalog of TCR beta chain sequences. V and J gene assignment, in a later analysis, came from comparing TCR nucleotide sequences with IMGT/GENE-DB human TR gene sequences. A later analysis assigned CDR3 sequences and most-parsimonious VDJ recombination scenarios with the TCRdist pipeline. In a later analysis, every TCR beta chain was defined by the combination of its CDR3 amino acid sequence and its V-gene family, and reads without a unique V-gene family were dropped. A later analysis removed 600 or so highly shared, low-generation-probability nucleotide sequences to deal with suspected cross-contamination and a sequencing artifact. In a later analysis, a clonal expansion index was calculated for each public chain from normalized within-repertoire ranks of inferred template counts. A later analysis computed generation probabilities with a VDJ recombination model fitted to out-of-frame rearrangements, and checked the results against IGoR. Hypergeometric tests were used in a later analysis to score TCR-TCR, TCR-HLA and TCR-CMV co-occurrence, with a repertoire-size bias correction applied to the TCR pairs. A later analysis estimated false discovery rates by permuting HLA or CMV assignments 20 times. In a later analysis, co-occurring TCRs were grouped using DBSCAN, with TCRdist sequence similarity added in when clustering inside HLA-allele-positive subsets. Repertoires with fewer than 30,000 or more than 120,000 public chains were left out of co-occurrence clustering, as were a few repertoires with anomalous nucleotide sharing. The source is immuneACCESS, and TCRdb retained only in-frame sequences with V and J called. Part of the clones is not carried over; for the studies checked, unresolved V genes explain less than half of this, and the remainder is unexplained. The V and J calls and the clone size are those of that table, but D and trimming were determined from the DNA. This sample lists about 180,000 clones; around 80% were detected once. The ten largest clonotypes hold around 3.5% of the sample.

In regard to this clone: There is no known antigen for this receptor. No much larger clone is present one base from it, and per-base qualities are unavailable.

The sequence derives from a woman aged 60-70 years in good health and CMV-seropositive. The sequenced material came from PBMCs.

For the CDR3, the sequence is CASSVGVGGPSFNEQFF. The DNA reads TGTGCCAGCAGCGTAGGCGTGGGGGGGCCATCGTTTAATGAGCAGTTCTTC. Recombination joined TRBV9 with TRBJ2-1, with TRBD2 perhaps the D gene, on 7 matching bases. Sequences SGDLS (CDR1) and YYNGEE (CDR2) are obtained from the germline V gene. From the cysteine up to the phenylalanine, the CDR3 has a length of 17 residues. Only the CDR3 DNA is retained, 51 bases long and in frame from the first base. Trimming takes 0 bases from V and 7 bases from J, and the germline ends sit 20 bases apart.